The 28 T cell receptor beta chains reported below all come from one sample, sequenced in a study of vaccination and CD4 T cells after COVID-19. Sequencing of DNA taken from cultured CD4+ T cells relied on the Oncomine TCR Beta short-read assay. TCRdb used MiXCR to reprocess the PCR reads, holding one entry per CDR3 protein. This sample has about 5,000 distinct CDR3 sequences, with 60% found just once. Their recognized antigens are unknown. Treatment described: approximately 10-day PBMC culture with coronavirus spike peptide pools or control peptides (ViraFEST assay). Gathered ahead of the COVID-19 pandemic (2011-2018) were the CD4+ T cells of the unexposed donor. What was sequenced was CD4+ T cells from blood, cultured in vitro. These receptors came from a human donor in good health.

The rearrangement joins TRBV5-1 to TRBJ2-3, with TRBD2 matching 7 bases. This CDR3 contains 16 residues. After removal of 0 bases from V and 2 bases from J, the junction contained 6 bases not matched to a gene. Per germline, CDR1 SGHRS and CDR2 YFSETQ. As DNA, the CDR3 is TGCGCCAGCAGCTTGGGTACGGGACTAAACACAGATACGCAGTATTTT. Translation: CASSLGTGLNTDTQYF.

CDR3 nucleotides: TGCGCCAGCAGCTTGACCGGACAGGGAGTTGATGGCTACACCTTC. Residues: CASSLTGQGVDGYTF. The chain employs TRBV5-1 and TRBJ1-2, with 8 bases that match TRBD1. From germline, CDR1 is SGHRS and CDR2 YFSETQ. The CDR3 runs 15 residues. J was trimmed by 6 bases and V by 1 base; bases with no gene match: 8.

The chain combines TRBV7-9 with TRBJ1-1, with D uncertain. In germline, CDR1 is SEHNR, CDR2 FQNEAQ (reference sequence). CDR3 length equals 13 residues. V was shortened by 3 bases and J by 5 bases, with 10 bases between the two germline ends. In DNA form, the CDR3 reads TGTGCCAGCAGCTTTGACGGTGGGACTGAAGCTTTCTTT. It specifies CASSFDGGTEAFF.

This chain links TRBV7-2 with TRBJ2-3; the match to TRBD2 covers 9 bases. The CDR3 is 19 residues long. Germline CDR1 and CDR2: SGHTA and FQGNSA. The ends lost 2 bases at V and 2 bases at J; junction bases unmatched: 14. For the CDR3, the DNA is TGTGCCAGCAGCTTATTTATCCGGATCCAGCGGGGGGACACAGATACGCAGTATTTT. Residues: CASSLFIRIQRGDTDTQYF.

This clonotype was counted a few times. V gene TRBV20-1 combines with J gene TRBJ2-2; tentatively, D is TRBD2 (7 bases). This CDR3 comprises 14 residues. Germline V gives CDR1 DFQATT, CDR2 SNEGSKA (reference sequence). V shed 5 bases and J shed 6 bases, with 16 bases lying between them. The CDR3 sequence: CSAYDGGRSGELFF. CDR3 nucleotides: TGCAGTGCTTACGACGGGGGGCGCTCCGGGGAGCTGTTTTTT.

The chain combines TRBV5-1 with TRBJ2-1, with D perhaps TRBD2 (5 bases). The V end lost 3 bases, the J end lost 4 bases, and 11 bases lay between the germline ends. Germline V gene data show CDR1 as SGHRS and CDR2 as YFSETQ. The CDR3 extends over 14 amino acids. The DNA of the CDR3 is TGCGCCAGCAGCTCCTCGACGGGGTACAATGAGCAGTTCTTC. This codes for CASSSSTGYNEQFF.

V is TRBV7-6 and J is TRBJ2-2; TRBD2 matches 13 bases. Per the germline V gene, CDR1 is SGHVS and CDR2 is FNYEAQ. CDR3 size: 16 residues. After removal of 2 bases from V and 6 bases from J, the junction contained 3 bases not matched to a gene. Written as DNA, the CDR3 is TGTGCCAGCAGCTTATCAGGACTAGCGGGGGCCGGGGAGCTGTTTTTT. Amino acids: CASSLSGLAGAGELFF.

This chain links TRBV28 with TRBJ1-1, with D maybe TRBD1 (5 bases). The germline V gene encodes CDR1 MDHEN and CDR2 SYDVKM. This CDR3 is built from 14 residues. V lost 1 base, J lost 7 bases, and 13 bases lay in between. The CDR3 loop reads CASSLYQGTIEAFF. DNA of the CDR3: TGTGCCAGCAGTTTATATCAGGGAACGATTGAAGCTTTCTTT.

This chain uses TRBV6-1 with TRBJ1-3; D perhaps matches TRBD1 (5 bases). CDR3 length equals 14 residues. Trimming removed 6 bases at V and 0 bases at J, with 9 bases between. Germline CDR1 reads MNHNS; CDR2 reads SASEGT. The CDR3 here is CASSPQGSGNTIYF. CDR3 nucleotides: TGTGCCAGCAGCCCCCAGGGCTCTGGAAACACCATATATTTT.

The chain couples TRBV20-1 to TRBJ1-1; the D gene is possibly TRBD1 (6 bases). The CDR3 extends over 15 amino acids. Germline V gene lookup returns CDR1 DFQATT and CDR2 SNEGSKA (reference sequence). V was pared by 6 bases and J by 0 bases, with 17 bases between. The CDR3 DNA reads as TGCAGTGCAAGCCCCTGGGACAACTTGAACACTGAAGCTTTCTTT. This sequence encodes CSASPWDNLNTEAFF.

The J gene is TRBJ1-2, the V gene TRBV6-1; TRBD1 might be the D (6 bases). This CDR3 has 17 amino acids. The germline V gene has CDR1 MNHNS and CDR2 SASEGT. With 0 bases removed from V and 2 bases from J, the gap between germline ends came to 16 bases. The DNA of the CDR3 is TGTGCCAGCAGTGAAGCGGGGACCTGGACAGACAACTATGGCTACACCTTC. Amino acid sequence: CASSEAGTWTDNYGYTF.

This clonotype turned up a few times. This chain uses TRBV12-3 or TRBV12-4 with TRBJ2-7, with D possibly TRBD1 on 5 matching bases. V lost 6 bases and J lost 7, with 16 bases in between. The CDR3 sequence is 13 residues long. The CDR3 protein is CASSRIGAGEQYF. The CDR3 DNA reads TGTGCCAGCAGCCGCATTGGGGCTGGGGAGCAGTACTTC.

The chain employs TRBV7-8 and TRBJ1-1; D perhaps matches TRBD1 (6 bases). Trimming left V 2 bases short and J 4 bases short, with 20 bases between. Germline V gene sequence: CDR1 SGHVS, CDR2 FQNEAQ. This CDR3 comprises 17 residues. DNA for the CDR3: TGTGCCAGCAGCTTAATTGGGGGATTCGGGGGCGCCACTGAAGCTTTCTTT. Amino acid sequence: CASSLIGGFGGATEAFF.

CDR3 coding DNA: TGTGCCAGCAGCCTCCCTTTAGATACGCAGTATTTT. Translation gives CASSLPLDTQYF. The gene calls are TRBV7-6 and TRBJ2-3; no clear D gene. CDR1 SGHVS and CDR2 FNYEAQ come from the germline V gene. The V end lost 5 bases, the J end lost 5 bases, and 8 bases lay between the germline ends. The CDR3 runs to 12 residues.

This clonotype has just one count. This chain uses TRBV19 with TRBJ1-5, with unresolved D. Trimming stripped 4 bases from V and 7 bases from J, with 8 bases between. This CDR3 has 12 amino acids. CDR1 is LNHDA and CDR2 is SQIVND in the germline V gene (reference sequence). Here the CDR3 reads CASSTTWQPQHF. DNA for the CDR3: TGTGCCAGTAGTACTACTTGGCAGCCCCAGCATTTT.

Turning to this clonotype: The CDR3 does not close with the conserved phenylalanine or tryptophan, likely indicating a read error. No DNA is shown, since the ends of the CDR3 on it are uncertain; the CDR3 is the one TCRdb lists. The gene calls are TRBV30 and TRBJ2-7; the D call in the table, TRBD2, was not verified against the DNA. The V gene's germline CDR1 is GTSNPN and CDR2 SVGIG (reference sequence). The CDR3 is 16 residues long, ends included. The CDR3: CAWSVFRGTSGGPRED.

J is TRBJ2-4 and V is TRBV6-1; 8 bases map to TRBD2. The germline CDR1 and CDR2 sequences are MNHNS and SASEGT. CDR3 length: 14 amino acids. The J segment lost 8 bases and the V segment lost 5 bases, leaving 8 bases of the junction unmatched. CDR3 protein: CASSPGGPGHIQYF. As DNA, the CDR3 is TGTGCCAGCAGTCCGGGAGGGCCTGGTCACATTCAGTACTTC.

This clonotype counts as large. CDR3 DNA: TGTGCCAGCAGTGTGACAGGGCGAGGAGGCTACACCTTC. It encodes CASSVTGRGGYTF. This chain links TRBV12-3 or TRBV12-4 with TRBJ1-2; 7 positions agree with TRBD1. The length of the CDR3 is 13 residues. The V and J ends lost 5 bases and 8 bases, in that order; junction bases with no gene match: 8.

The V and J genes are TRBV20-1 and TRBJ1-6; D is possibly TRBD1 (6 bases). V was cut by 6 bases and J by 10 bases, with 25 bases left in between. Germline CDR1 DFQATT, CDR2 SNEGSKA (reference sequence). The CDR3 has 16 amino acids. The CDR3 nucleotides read TGCAGTGCCAGAACCCCAAGGGGGAGGGGAGGGTCACCCCTCCACTTT. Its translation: CSARTPRGRGGSPLHF.

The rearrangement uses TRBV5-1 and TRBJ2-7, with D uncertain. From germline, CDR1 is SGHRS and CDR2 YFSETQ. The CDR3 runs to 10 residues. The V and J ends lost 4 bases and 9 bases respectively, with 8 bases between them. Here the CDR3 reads CASSPSLQYF. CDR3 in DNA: TGCGCCAGCAGCCCCTCTCTGCAGTACTTC.

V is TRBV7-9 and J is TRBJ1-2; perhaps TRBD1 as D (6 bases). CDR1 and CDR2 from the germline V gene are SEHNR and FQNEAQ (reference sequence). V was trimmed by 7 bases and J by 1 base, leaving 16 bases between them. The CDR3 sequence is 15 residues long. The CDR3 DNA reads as TGTGCCAGCACTATGGGGGGGCCGAGTAACTATGGCTACACCTTC. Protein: CASTMGGPSNYGYTF.

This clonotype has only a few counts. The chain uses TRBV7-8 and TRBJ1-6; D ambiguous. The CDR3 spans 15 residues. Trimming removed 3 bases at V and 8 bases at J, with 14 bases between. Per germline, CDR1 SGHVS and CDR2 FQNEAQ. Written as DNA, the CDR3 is TGTGCCAGCAGCTTTCGGTGGGAACGGGATTCACCCCTCCACTTT. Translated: CASSFRWERDSPLHF.

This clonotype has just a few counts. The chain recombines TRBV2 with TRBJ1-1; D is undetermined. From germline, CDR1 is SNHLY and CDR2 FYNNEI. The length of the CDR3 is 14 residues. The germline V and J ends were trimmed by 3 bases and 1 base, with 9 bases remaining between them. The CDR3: CASSDRGGNTEAFF. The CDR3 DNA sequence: TGTGCCAGCAGTGATCGGGGAGGGAACACTGAAGCTTTCTTT.

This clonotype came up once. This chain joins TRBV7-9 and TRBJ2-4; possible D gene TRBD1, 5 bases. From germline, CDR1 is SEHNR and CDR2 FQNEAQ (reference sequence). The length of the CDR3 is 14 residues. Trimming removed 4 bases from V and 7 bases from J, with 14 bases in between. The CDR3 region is CASSYIDSRNIQYF. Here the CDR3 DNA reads TGTGCCAGCAGCTACATCGACAGTAGGAACATTCAGTACTTC.

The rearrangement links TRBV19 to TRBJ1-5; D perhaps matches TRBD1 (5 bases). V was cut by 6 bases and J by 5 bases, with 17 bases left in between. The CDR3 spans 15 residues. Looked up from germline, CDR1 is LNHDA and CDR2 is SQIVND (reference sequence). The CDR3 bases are TGTGCCAGTAGATCCCTGGGGGTCGTGGATCAGCCCCAGCATTTT. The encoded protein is CASRSLGVVDQPQHF.

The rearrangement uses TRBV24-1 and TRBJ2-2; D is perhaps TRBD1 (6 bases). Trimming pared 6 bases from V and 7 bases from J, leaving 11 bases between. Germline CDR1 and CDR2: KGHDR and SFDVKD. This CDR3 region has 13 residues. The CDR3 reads CATSSGVNGELFF. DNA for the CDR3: TGTGCCACCAGTTCAGGGGTTAACGGGGAGCTGTTTTTT.

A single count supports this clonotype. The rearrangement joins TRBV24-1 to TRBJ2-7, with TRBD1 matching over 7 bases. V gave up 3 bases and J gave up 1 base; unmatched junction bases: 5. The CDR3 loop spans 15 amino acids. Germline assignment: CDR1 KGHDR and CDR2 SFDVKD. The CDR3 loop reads CATSDRDRNSYEQYF. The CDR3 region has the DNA TGTGCCACCAGTGATAGGGACAGAAATTCCTACGAGCAGTACTTC.

CDR3 nucleotides: TGTGCCAGCAGTCCCACAGGGGGCAGGCAGTACTTC. It encodes CASSPTGGRQYF. The J gene is TRBJ2-7, the V gene TRBV14; 9 bases are a match to TRBD1. V shed 6 bases and J 9 bases; nucleotides not matched to a gene: 6. This CDR3 spans 12 amino acids. Germline V CDR1 and CDR2: SGHDN, FVKESK. The variable domain in full, with the rest retrieved from reference TRBV14 and TRBJ2-7, is EAGVTQFPSHSVIEKGQTVTLRCDPISGHDNLYWYRRVMGKEIKFLLHFVKESKQDESGMPNNRFLAERTGGTYSTLKVQPAELEDSGVYFCASSPTGGRQYFGPGTRLTVT.